This TCR beta chain emerged from a study of T cells after yellow fever vaccination. 5'RACE template switching produced TCR cDNA carrying a universal primer site and UMIs. MiXCR, run by TCRdb on the 5' RACE reads, gives a single entry per CDR3 protein. The top ten hold roughly an eighth of the sample, which has almost 600,000 distinct CDR3 sequences, about 13% seen once. This clonotype has more than one count but fewer than ten. The sequence derives from a man aged 30 to 39 who received the YFV17D yellow fever vaccine. Here the sequenced sample was PBMCs, taken on the day of the yellow fever booster vaccination.

This CDR3 is CATKDRPTSSGEQYF. The CDR3 DNA is TGTGCCACCAAGGACAGACCGACTAGCAGCGGCGAGCAGTACTTC. The chain recombines TRBV27 with TRBJ2-7, with D possibly being TRBD2 (7 bases). This CDR3 has 15 residues. Germline V CDR1 and CDR2: MNHEY, SMNVEV (reference sequence). V shed 10 bases and J shed 6 bases, with 25 bases lying between them.